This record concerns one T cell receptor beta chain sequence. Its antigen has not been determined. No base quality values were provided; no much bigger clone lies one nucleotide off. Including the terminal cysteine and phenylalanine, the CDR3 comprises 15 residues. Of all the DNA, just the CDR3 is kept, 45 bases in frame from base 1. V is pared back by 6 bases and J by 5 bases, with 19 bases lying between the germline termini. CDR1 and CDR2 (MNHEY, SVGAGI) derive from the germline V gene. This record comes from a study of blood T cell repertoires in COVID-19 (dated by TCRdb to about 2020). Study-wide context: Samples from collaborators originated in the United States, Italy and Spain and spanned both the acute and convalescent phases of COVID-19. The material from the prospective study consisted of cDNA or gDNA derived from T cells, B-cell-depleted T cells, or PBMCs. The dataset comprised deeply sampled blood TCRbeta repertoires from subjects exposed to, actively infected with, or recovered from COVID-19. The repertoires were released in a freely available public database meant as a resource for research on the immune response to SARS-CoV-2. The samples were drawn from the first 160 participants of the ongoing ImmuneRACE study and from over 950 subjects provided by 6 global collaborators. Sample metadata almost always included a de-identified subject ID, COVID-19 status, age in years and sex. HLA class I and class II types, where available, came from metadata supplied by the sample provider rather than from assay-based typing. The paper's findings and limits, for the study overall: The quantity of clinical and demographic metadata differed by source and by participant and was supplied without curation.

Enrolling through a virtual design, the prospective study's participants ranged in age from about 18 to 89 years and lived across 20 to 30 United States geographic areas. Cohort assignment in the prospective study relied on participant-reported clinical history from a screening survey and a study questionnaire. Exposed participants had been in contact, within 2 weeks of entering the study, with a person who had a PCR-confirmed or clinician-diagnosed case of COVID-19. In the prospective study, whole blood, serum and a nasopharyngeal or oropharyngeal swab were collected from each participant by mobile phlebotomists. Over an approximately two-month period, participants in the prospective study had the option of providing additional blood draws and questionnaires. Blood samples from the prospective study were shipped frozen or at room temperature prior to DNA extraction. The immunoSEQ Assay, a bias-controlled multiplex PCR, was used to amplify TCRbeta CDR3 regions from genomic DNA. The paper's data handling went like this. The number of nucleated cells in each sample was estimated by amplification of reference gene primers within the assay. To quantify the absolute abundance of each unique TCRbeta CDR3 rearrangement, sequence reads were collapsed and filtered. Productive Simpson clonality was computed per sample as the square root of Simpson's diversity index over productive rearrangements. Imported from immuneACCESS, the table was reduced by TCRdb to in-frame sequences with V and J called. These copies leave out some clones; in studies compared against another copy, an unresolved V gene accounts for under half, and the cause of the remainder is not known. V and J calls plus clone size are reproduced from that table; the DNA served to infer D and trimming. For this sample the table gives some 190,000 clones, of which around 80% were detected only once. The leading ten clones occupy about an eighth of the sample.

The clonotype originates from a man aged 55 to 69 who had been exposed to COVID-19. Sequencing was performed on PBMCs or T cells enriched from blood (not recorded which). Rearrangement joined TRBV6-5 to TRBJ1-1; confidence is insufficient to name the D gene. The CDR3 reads CASRSLGSSGTEAFF. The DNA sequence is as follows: TGTGCCAGCAGATCCCTAGGCTCCTCGGGGACTGAAGCTTTCTTT.